Listed below are T cell receptor beta chains from one sample, sequenced in a study of blood T cell repertoires in COVID-19. Clones were read by immunoSEQ multiplex PCR, and TCRdb kept only the in-frame ones, dropping some. Among approximately 320,000 clones listed, roughly 90% were seen once. Sequencing input: peripheral blood. The source is a woman in her 30s with COVID-19, enrolled during active disease. CDR3s include the opening cysteine and the closing phenylalanine or tryptophan.

CDR3 protein,CDR3 length,J gene,V gene
CASSEARGDGTDTQYF,16,TRBJ2-3,TRBV2
CASSLRQGDEKLFF,14,TRBJ1-4,TRBV4-1
CASGLLRELFF,11,TRBJ2-2,TRBV28
CASSEALGVIPDRPQHF,17,TRBJ1-5,TRBV2
CASSLFTAGDFYNEQFF,17,TRBJ2-1,TRBV28
CASSPGGAGKYEQYF,15,TRBJ2-7,TRBV6-5
CASSPKVREAFF,12,TRBJ1-1,TRBV7-8
CASTPQVSNQPQHF,14,TRBJ1-5,TRBV5-4
CASSSGALAGTYEQYF,16,TRBJ2-7,TRBV7-8
CSVEEWGLRGYTF,13,TRBJ1-2,TRBV29-1
CASSLREGPYEQYF,14,TRBJ2-7,TRBV27
CASSYSRGVDGNTIYF,16,TRBJ1-3,TRBV6-5
CASSYSALINTEAFF,15,TRBJ1-1,TRBV6-5
CASSPGNSETQYF,13,TRBJ2-5,TRBV5-1
CASSLASSNTGELFF,15,TRBJ2-2,TRBV27
CASSFAPQGDLLGYTF,16,TRBJ1-2,TRBV19
CASSAPYDRGPRSPLHF,17,TRBJ1-6,TRBV9
CASSRSGGGTDTQYF,15,TRBJ2-3,TRBV11-3
CASSHKNRGFATEAFF,16,TRBJ1-1,TRBV5-6
CATSEANQPQHF,12,TRBJ1-5,TRBV24-1
CASSRLSGGYNEQFF,15,TRBJ2-1,TRBV3-1/TRBV3-2
CASSPNPGNEQFF,13,TRBJ2-1,TRBV19
CASSIDRLYGYTF,13,TRBJ1-2,TRBV19
CASAGTVYGYTF,12,TRBJ1-2,TRBV9
CASSLLPLDRGVSGNTIYF,19,TRBJ1-3,TRBV28
CASSARGQIEAFF,13,TRBJ1-1,TRBV28
CASTSGAYNEQFF,13,TRBJ2-1,TRBV2
CAISLRPGYEQYF,13,TRBJ2-7,TRBV10-3
CASSDGQGAQGNTIYF,16,TRBJ1-3,TRBV7-9
CASSIGWGEFQQPQHF,16,TRBJ1-5,TRBV19
CASSLVGQPYEQYF,14,TRBJ2-7,TRBV5-6
CASTTTRTGSTDTQYF,16,TRBJ2-3,TRBV3-1/TRBV3-2
CASSRGNIYGYTF,13,TRBJ1-2,TRBV18
CASTGQGRSGRAFF,14,TRBJ1-1,TRBV27
CASSPASGGKGHEQFF,16,TRBJ2-1,TRBV18
CASSPGGGSQETQYF,15,TRBJ2-5,TRBV2
CASSYGGVLNTEAFF,15,TRBJ1-1,TRBV6-5
CASSIVGGDEQYF,13,TRBJ2-7,TRBV19
CASSIVGANNQPQHF,15,TRBJ1-5,TRBV19
CASSIRGAGTDTQYF,15,TRBJ2-3,TRBV19
CASSEHKTTYTEAFF,15,TRBJ1-1,TRBV10-1
CASSQVSYEQYF,12,TRBJ2-7,TRBV19
CASSLGQVGETQYF,14,TRBJ2-5,TRBV5-1
CSASLRTSGRETQYF,15,TRBJ2-5,TRBV20-1
CASGNTEAFF,10,TRBJ1-1,TRBV28
CASSPPSSFNNEKLFF,16,TRBJ1-4,TRBV4-1
CASSQPGLAVADQPQHF,17,TRBJ1-5,TRBV4-1
CASSHPGSTEAFF,13,TRBJ1-1,TRBV11-1
CASSLLSQGAGNTIYF,16,TRBJ1-3,TRBV7-8
CASSEGSRTYEQYF,14,TRBJ2-7,TRBV5-1
CASTDSPFSGTNEKLFF,17,TRBJ1-4,TRBV4-1
CASVSESYEQYF,12,TRBJ2-7,TRBV28
CASSPGLASYNEQFF,15,TRBJ2-1,TRBV3-1/TRBV3-2
CASSTLMGAYGYTF,14,TRBJ1-2,TRBV5-6
CSASLNEQFF,10,TRBJ2-1,TRBV20-1
CASRKGLLTDTQYF,14,TRBJ2-3,TRBV7-9
CAPPYDIYEQYF,12,TRBJ2-7,TRBV24-1
CASIGLRQSYGYTF,14,TRBJ1-2,TRBV2
CASSISPDTQYF,12,TRBJ2-3,TRBV11-2
CAWSVLVNTEAFF,13,TRBJ1-1,TRBV30